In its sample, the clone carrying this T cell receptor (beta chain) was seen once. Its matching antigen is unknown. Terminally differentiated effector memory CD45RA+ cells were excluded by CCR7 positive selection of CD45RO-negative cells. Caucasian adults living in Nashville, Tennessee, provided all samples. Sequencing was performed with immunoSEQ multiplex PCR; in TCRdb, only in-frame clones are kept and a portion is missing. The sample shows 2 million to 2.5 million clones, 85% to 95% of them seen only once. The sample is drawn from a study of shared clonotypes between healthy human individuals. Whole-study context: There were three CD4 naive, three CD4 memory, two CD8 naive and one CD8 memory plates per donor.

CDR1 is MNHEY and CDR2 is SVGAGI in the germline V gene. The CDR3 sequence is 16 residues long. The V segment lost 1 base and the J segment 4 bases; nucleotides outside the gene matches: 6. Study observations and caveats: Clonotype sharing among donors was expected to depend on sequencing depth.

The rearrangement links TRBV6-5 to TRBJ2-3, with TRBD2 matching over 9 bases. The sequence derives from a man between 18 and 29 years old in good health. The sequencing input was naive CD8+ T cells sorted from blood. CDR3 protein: CASSYYPGLASDTQYF. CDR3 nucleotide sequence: TGTGCCAGCAGTTACTATCCGGGACTAGCATCAGATACGCAGTATTTT.